These 2 T cell receptor beta chains were all obtained from the same sample, sequenced in a study of siplizumab effects on memory and regulatory T cells. Clones were sequenced by immunoSEQ multiplex PCR, and TCRdb holds only the in-frame ones, with some missing. This table has 95,000 to 100,000 clones, around nine tenths appearing once. What was sequenced was non-Treg CD4+ T cells sorted from blood. Every receptor here comes from a human donor in good health.

V is TRBV7-9 and J is TRBJ1-2, with no clear D. Per germline, CDR1 SEHNR and CDR2 FQNEAQ (reference sequence). V lost 5 bases, J lost 2 bases, and 9 bases lay in between. CDR3 length: 13 amino acids. The CDR3 sequence is CASSLDANYGYTF. CDR3 DNA: TGTGCCAGCAGCCTGGACGCAAACTATGGCTACACCTTC.

This clone came up once. The rearrangement links TRBV5-1 to TRBJ2-3, with D perhaps matching TRBD1 or TRBD2 (5 bases each). The V gene's germline CDR1 is SGHRS and CDR2 YFSETQ. V gave up 2 bases and J gave up 6 bases, with 13 bases separating them. The length of the CDR3 is 14 residues. CDR3 sequence: CASSLGLNRDTQYF. In DNA form, the CDR3 reads TGCGCCAGCAGCTTAGGACTCAACAGGGATACGCAGTATTTT.